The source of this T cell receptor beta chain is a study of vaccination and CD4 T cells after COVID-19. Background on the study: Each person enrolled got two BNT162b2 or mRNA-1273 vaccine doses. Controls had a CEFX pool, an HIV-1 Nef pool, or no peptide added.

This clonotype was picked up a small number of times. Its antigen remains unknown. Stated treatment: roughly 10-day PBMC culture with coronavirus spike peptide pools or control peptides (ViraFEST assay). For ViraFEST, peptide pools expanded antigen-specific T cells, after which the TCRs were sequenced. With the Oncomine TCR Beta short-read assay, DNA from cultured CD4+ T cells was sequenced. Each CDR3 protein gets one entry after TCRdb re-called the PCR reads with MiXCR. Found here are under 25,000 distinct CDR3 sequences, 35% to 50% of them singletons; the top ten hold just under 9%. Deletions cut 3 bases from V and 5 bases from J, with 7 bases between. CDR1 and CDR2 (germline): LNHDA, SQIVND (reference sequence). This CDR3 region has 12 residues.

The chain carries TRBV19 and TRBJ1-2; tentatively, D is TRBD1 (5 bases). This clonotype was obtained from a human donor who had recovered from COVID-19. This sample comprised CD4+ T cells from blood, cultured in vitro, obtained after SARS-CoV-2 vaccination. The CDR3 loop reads CASSIAGYGYTF. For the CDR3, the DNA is TGTGCCAGTAGTATCGCAGGGTATGGCTACACCTTC.